The table lists the clone carrying this T cell receptor (beta chain) with a few counts. The antigen is not known. The sample is drawn from a study of post-analysis software for immune sequencing data. The wider study: Several disease courses (relapsing-remitting, secondary progressive and progressive-relapsing) of multiple sclerosis were included.

Trimming left V 3 bases short and J 7 bases short, with 22 bases between. The germline V gene has CDR1 DFQATT and CDR2 SNEGSKA (reference sequence). This CDR3 comprises 16 residues. General study findings and limits: When the samples were clustered directly with F measure, those that had been prepared in the same batch showed strong co-clustering. Higher frequency in patients than in controls was seen for about five TRBV segments, with TRBV5-6, TRBV5-1 and TRBV20-1 among them. A significant reduction in normalized Chao1 diversity was observed in multiple sclerosis patients versus controls.

Each TCR beta cDNA library carried unique molecular identifiers. TCRdb reprocessed the PCR reads via MiXCR and lists one record per CDR3 protein. The repertoire includes hundreds of thousands of distinct CDR3 sequences, about 32% of them detected once, and around 0.56% sits in the top ten. The rearrangement joins TRBV20-1 to TRBJ2-1; a weak D match, TRBD1 (6 bases). The sequencing input was blood. The receptor's source is a girl aged 10 to 17 with multiple sclerosis. CDR3 sequence (DNA): TGCAGTGCTAGGAAGAGGAGGCAGGGGCTGAGGAATGAGCAGTTCTTC. Translated: CSARKRRQGLRNEQFF.